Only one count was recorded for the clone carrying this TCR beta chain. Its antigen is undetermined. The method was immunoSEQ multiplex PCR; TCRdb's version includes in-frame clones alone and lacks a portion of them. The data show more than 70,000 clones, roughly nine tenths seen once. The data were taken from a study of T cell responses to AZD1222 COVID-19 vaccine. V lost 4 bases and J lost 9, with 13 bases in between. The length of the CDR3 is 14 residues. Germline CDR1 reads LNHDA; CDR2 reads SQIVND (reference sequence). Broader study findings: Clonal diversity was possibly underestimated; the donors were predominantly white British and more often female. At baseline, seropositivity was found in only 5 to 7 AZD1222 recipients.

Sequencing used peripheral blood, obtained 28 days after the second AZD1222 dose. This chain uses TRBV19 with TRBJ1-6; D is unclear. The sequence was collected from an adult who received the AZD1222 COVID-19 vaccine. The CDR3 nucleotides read TGTGCCAGTAGTAATTTGTTAAGGTTTTCACCCCTCCACTTT. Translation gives CASSNLLRFSPLHF. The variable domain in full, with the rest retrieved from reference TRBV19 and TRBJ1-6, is DGGITQSPKYLFRKEGQNVTLSCEQNLNHDAMYWYRQDPGQGLRLIYYSQIVNDFQKGDIAEGYSVSREKKESFPLTVTSAQKNPTAFYLCASSNLLRFSPLHFGNGTRLTVT.